This T cell receptor beta chain derives from a study of cytomegalovirus exposure and HLA in healthy donors. This clone was detected once. PCR employed 60 Vbeta and 13 Jbeta primers. The assay was immunoSEQ multiplex PCR, and TCRdb's table has in-frame clones only and misses some. This table holds about 160,000 clones, around 79% found once. The TCR was taken from a young man in good health and CMV-seronegative. Source material: PBMCs.

CDR3 DNA: TGTGCCAGCAGTCAATCGTCGGGGACTAGAAACATTCAGTACTTC. Translated, it gives CASSQSSGTRNIQYF. V usage is TRBV7-8 and J usage is TRBJ2-4; TRBD2 aligns across 8 bases. This CDR3 has 15 amino acids. The trim removed 6 bases at V and 6 bases at J, leaving 10 bases unmatched. Germline V lookup: CDR1 SGHVS, CDR2 FQNEAQ.